A selection of T cell receptor beta chains follows, all from one sample in a study of beta chain features in type 1 diabetes. Repertoires were generated with immunoSEQ multiplex PCR, while TCRdb's copy carries only in-frame clones and drops some. The sample yields 95,000 to 110,000 clones, 25% to 30% seen once. The sequencing sample was made of central memory CD4+ T cells from blood. All receptors derive from a young woman with type 1 diabetes. Both conserved end residues are part of each CDR3. D genes are given only for firm matches. Size is omitted from some rows. Given values are once, few, many or a class for expanded clones.

v_call,d_call,clone_size,j_call,cdr3_nt,cdr3_aa
TRBV7-2,TRBD2,few,TRBJ2-5,TGTGCCAGCAGCTCGACTAGCGGGAGTGAGACCCAGTACTTC,CASSSTSGSETQYF
TRBV18,NA,NA,TRBJ1-1,TGTGCCAGCTTACAAACACCCAACACTGAAGCTTTCTTT,CASLQTPNTEAFF
TRBV30,NA,NA,TRBJ1-1,TGTGCCTGGACCGAGGGCACTGAAGCTTTCTTT,CAWTEGTEAFF
TRBV28,NA,few,TRBJ1-2,TGTGCCAGCAGTTTAGGGGGACACGGTGGAGCTAACTATGGCTACACCTTC,CASSLGGHGGANYGYTF
TRBV29-1,TRBD2,NA,TRBJ2-1,TGCAGCGCCTTCGACGGGGGAGGGCCCTCCTACAATGAGCAGTTCTTC,CSAFDGGGPSYNEQFF
TRBV28,NA,few,TRBJ1-1,TGTGCCAGCATCCCCTCCAGGGGCGCGGCCACTGAAGCTTTCTTT,CASIPSRGAATEAFF
TRBV7-9,TRBD2,few,TRBJ2-1,TGTGCCAGCAGGGGGACTAGCGGCTTAAATGAGCAGTTCTTC,CASRGTSGLNEQFF
TRBV2,NA,NA,TRBJ2-4,TGTGCCAGCAATCTAGGGGCCGGGAACATTCAGTACTTC,CASNLGAGNIQYF
TRBV9,TRBD1,few,TRBJ2-3,TGTGCCAGCAGCGTGGGGACAGGGGCGCATTGGGATACGCAGTATTTT,CASSVGTGAHWDTQYF
TRBV27,TRBD1,few,TRBJ2-7,TGTGCCAGCACCTCGACAGGGTCCTACGAGCAGTACTTC,CASTSTGSYEQYF
TRBV27,TRBD2,few,TRBJ2-1,TGTGCCAGCAACGGTCCGATTGTAGCGGGAGGTAAAAATGAGCAGTTCTTC,CASNGPIVAGGKNEQFF
TRBV13,NA,NA,TRBJ1-2,TGTGCCAGCAGCTTAGGGACAGAACGTTTCGGCTACACCTTC,CASSLGTERFGYTF
TRBV14,NA,NA,TRBJ1-1,TGTGCCAGCAGCCGGCGCCCGGGGGGGGCCACTGAAGCTTTCTTT,CASSRRPGGATEAFF
TRBV5-1,TRBD1,few,TRBJ2-5,TGCGCCAGCAGGTTAGGGACAGCCCGCCAAGAGACCCAGTACTTC,CASRLGTARQETQYF
TRBV7-8,NA,NA,TRBJ1-2,TGTGCCAGCAGCTTCCACACTCTGAGGAGGAACTATGGCTACACCTTC,CASSFHTLRRNYGYTF
TRBV18,NA,NA,TRBJ2-5,TGTGCCAGCTCAGCAGGATCGGCAGAGACCCAGTACTTC,CASSAGSAETQYF
TRBV28,TRBD2,NA,TRBJ2-7,TGTGCCAGCAGTTTATCTGCGGGGGCGGGGGGGCAGTACTTC,CASSLSAGAGGQYF
TRBV11-3,NA,NA,TRBJ2-5,TGTGCCAGCAGCTTATATTCGGAGACCCAGTACTTC,CASSLYSETQYF
TRBV7-2,TRBD2,NA,TRBJ2-1,TGTGCCAGCAGGAAACCGGGACTAGGCCTCAATGAGCAGTTCTTC,CASRKPGLGLNEQFF
TRBV15,NA,NA,TRBJ2-5,TGTGCCACCAGCAACGGGGAGAGGACCCAGTACTTC,CATSNGERTQYF
TRBV19,NA,NA,TRBJ1-5,TGTGCCAGTAGTCTTCCTCGCGGTCTCAATCAGCCCCAGCATTTT,CASSLPRGLNQPQHF
TRBV6-1,TRBD2,NA,TRBJ2-1,TGTGCCAGCAGTGAACCTAGCGGGAGGGTTAATGAGCAGTTCTTC,CASSEPSGRVNEQFF
TRBV4-3,TRBD2,few,TRBJ2-1,TGCGCCAGCAGCCAAGATCTCGCCCTAAGCGGGAGGGCCGCGGAGCAGTTCTTC,CASSQDLALSGRAAEQFF
TRBV28,NA,many,TRBJ2-6,TGTGCCAGCAGTTTTTCAGGGTCTGGGGCCAACGTCCTGACTTTC,CASSFSGSGANVLTF
TRBV14,NA,few,TRBJ1-1,TGTGCCAGCAGCCTAAATCTCCACACTGAAGCTTTCTTT,CASSLNLHTEAFF
TRBV30,NA,NA,TRBJ2-1,TGTGCCTGGAGTAGGGGGAGCGGATTGAATGAGCAGTTCTTC,CAWSRGSGLNEQFF
TRBV27,NA,NA,TRBJ2-7,TGTGCCAGCAGCTCCCTTGGGGGGGGCTTTTACTACGAGCAGTACTTC,CASSSLGGGFYYEQYF
TRBV28,NA,NA,TRBJ1-1,TGTGCCAGCCGGGGAGGCCGTGAAGCTTTCTTT,CASRGGREAFF
TRBV7-3,NA,NA,TRBJ2-7,TGTGCCAGCAGCTTATTCCCGGGTCCCTACGAGCAGTACTTC,CASSLFPGPYEQYF
TRBV7-8,NA,NA,TRBJ1-1,TGTGCCAGCAGCTTTACGCCTCAGGGGAACACTGAAGCTTTCTTT,CASSFTPQGNTEAFF
TRBV5-4,TRBD1,few,TRBJ1-2,TGTGCCAGCAGGAGGCCAAACGGACAGGGTGGGGACGGCTACACCTTC,CASRRPNGQGGDGYTF
TRBV4-2,TRBD1,few,TRBJ2-7,TGTGCCAGCAGCCAAAGTGCCGGGACAGGGGGGGACGAGCAGTACTTC,CASSQSAGTGGDEQYF
TRBV7-2,TRBD1,few,TRBJ2-5,TGTGCCAGCAGCTTAGAAGGGGGCGGAGAGACCCAGTACTTC,CASSLEGGGETQYF
TRBV11-1,TRBD2,NA,TRBJ2-3,TGTGCCAGCAGTTCCGGGACTAGCGGGAGGGCCGGGACAGATACGCAGTATTTT,CASSSGTSGRAGTDTQYF
TRBV30,NA,NA,TRBJ1-2,TGTGCCTGGAGCGGAGGCAGGGGTACCAACTATGGCTACACCTTC,CAWSGGRGTNYGYTF
TRBV2,NA,NA,TRBJ2-1,TGTGCCAGCAGTGACGTTGCGGGGGCTAATGAGCAGTTCTTC,CASSDVAGANEQFF
TRBV9,TRBD2,NA,TRBJ2-1,TGTGCCAGCAGCGTAGGGTCTAGCGGGACCTACAATGAGCAGTTCTTC,CASSVGSSGTYNEQFF
TRBV7-2,TRBD2,few,TRBJ2-3,TGTGCCAGCAGCTGGGGACTAGCGCGTGGATCAGATACGCAGTATTTT,CASSWGLARGSDTQYF
TRBV28,NA,NA,TRBJ1-1,TGTGCCAGCAGGGGGGAGGGGGGCACTGAAGCTTTCTTT,CASRGEGGTEAFF
TRBV19,TRBD1,few,TRBJ2-3,TGTGCCAGCCACGCGGACAGGGCAGATACGCAGTATTTT,CASHADRADTQYF
TRBV5-4,NA,few,TRBJ2-4,TGTGCCAGCAGCTTGGGGAAGGAGAACATTCAGTACTTC,CASSLGKENIQYF
TRBV29-1,TRBD2,NA,TRBJ2-1,TGCAGCGTTGACCGCGGGAGTAGGGTCTACAATGAGCAGTTCTTC,CSVDRGSRVYNEQFF
TRBV5-1,TRBD1,NA,TRBJ1-1,TGCGCCAGCAGCTCGGACAGGGTGGACACTGAAGCTTTCTTT,CASSSDRVDTEAFF
TRBV7-9,TRBD1,NA,TRBJ1-4,TGTGCCAGCAGCCTAGACAGGGGGGATGAAAAACTGTTTTTT,CASSLDRGDEKLFF